Reported below is one TCR beta chain. This clone's antigen is unknown. No quality values exist for individual bases; no much larger clone is one base distant. The CDR3 measures 14 amino acids from cysteine to phenylalanine. Only the CDR3 portion is preserved as DNA: 42 bases, with reading frame beginning at the first base. Cut back by 8 bases and 2 bases, the V and J ends lie 15 bases apart. CDR1 and CDR2 are drawn from the germline V gene (reference sequence): MNHNY, SVGAGI. TCRbeta CDR3 regions were amplified from genomic DNA using the immunoSEQ Assay, a bias-controlled multiplex PCR. As for the original processing: Within the assay, amplification of reference gene primers was used to estimate how many nucleated cells each sample contained. Sequence reads were collapsed and filtered to measure the absolute abundance of every unique TCRbeta CDR3 rearrangement. For each sample, productive Simpson clonality was calculated as the square root of Simpson's diversity index across productive rearrangements. TCRdb mirrors the immuneACCESS table, restricted to in-frame sequences. Some clones are absent from its copies; in checked studies, under half trace to an unresolved V gene, and the reason for the others is unknown. That table gives V, J and clone size, and the DNA gave D and trimming. Present in this sample are some 460,000 clones, around 89% of which were seen just once. Around 4.5% of the sample belongs to the ten largest clones.

Collaborating institutions collected whole blood in K2EDTA tubes following their own protocols. For TCRbeta analysis, collaborators shipped samples in one of three forms: frozen whole blood, isolated PBMCs, or DNA extracted from either of those sample types. This entry is derived from a study of blood T cell repertoires in COVID-19 (TCRdb year 2020). A note on the overall study: The collaborator samples originated in the United States, Italy and Spain and spanned the acute and convalescent phases of COVID-19. Deeply sampled blood TCRbeta repertoires from subjects exposed to, actively infected with, or recovered from COVID-19 were included in the dataset. The repertoires were made available in a free public database intended to serve as a resource for research on the immune response to SARS-CoV-2. The samples were drawn from the first 160 participants of the ongoing ImmuneRACE study and from 1,254 subjects provided by 6 global collaborators. Where HLA class I and class II types were available, the types were taken from metadata supplied by the sample provider, not from assay-based typing. The prospective study material was composed of cDNA or gDNA derived from T cells, B-cell-depleted T cells, or PBMCs. Sample metadata almost always included a de-identified subject ID, COVID-19 status, age in years and sex.

Results and caveats for the whole study, not just this receptor: The quantity of clinical and demographic metadata differed by source and by participant and was supplied without curation.

The TCR originated in a woman younger than 45 with acute or convalescent COVID-19. Sequenced sample: peripheral blood. The V and J segments used are TRBV6-6 and TRBJ1-2; the best D guess is TRBD1, with 6 bases matching. The sequenced DNA is TGTGCCAGCGAGTCAGGGGCCGGCAACTATGGCTACACCTTC. The encoded protein is CASESGAGNYGYTF.